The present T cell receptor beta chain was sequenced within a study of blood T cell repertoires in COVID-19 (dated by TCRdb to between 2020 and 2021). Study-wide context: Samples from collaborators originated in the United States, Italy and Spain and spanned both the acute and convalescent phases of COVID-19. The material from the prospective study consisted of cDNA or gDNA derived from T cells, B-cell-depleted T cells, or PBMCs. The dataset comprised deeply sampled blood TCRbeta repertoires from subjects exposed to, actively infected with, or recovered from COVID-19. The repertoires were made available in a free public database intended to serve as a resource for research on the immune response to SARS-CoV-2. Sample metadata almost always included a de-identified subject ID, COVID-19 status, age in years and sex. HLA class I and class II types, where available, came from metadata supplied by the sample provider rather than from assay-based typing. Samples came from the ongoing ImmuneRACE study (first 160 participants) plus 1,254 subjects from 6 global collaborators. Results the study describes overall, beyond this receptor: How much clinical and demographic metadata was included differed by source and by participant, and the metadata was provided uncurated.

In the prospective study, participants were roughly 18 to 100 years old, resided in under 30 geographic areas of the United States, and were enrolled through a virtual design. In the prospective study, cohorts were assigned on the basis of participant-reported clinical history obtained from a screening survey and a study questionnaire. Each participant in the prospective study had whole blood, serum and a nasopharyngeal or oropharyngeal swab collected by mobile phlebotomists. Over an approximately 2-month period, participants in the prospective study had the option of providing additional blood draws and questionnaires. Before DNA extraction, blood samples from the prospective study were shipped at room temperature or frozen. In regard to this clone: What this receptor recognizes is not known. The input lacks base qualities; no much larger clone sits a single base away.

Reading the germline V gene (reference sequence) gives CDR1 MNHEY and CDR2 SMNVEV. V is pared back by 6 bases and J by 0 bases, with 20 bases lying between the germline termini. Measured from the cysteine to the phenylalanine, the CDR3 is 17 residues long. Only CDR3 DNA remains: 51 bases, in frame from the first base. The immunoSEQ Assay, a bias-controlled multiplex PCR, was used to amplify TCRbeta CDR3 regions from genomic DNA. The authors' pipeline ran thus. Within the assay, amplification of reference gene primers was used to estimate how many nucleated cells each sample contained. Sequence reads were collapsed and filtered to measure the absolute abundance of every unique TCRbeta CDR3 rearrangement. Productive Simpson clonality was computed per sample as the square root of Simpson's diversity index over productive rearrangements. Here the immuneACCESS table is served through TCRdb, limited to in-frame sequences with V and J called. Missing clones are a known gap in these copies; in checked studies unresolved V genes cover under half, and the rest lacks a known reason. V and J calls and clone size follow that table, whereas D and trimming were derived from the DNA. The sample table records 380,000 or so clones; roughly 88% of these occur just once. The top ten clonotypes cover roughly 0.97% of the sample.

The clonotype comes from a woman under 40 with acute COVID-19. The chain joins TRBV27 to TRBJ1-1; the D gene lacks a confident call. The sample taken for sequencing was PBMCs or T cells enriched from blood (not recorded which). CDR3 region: CASRLLPTSRVNTEAFF. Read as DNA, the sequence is TGTGCCAGCAGACTGCTCCCAACAAGTCGGGTGAACACTGAAGCTTTCTTT.